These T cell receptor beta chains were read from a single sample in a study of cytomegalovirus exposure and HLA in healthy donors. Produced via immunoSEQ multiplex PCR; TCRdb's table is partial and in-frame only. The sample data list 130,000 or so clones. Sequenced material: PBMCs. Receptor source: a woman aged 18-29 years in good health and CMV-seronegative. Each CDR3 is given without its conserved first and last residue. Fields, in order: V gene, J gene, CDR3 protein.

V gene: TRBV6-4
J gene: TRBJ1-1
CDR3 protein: ASSSRDRPHLGAEAF

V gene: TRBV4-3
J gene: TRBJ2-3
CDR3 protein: ASSQAIPGLGTDTQY

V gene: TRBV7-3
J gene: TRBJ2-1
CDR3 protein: ASSWGLAGEDDNEQF

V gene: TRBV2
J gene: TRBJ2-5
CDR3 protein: ASSGLGVETQY

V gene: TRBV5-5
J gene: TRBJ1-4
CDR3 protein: ASSSFGESGYEKLF

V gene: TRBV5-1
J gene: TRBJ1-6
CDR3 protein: ASTTEGAENSPLH

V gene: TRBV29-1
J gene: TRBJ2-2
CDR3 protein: STRTANTGELF

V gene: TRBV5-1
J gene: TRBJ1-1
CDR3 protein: ASSSTGAGGTEAF

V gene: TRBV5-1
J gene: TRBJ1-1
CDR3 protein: ASSLGQVNTEAF

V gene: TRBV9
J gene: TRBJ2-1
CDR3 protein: ASSVTSGSGNEQF

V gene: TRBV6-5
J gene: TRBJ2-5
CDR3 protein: ASSYGQGLQETQY

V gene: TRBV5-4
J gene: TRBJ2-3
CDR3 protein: ASSPGLADTQY